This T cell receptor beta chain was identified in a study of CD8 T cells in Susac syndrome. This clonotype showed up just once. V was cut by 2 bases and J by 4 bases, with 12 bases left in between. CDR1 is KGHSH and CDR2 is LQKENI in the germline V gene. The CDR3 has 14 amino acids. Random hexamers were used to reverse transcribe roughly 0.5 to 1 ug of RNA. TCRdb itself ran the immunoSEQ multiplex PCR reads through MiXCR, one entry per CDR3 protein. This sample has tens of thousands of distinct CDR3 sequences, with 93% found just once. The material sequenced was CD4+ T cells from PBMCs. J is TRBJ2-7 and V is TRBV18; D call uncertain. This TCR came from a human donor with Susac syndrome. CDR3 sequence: CASSPVRTSYEQYF. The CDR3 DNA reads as TGTGCCAGCTCACCAGTACGGACCTCATACGAGCAGTACTTC.